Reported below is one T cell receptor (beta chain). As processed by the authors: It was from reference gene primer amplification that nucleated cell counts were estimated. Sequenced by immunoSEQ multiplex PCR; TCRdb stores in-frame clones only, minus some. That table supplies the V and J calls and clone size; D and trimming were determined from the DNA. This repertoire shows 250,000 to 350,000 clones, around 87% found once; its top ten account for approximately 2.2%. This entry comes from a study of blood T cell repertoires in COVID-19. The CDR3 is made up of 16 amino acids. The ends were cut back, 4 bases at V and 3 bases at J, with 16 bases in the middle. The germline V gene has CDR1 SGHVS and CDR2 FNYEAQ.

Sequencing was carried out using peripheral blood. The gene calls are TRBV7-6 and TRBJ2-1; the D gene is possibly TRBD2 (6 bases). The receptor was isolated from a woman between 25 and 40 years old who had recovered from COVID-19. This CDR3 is CASSSAAGIGYNEQFF. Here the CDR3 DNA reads TGTGCCAGCAGCTCGGCGGCGGGAATAGGCTACAATGAGCAGTTCTTC.